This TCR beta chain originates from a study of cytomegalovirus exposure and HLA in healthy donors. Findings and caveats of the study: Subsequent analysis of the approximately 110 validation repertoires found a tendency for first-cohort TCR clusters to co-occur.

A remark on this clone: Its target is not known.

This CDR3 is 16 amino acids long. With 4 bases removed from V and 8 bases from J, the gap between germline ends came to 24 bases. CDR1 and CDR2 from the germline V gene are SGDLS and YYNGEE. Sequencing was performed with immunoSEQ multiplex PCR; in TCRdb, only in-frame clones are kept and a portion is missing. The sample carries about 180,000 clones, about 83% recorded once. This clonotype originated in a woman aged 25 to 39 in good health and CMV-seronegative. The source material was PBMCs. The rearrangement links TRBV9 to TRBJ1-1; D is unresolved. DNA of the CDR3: TGTGCCAGCAGCCCCCCGGCGGCTGGCGTTGCCCCCGAAGCTTTCTTT. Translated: CASSPPAAGVAPEAFF.